Shown below are 31 T cell receptor beta chains from a single sample sequenced in a study of T cell changes during pregnancy in multiple sclerosis. Assay used: immunoSEQ multiplex PCR; TCRdb lists only in-frame clones, some missing. Here the sample spans about 56,000 clones, about 91% being singletons. The source material was peripheral blood, sampled after pregnancy. The receptors were gathered from a female donor with multiple sclerosis, enrolled in a pregnancy study.

The rearrangement uses TRBV2 and TRBJ2-2; D remains ambiguous. Germline values: CDR1 SNHLY, CDR2 FYNNEI. This CDR3 region has 14 residues. The V end was cut by 7 bases, the J end by 1 base, with 10 bases between. The CDR3 reads CASIWQKNTGELFF. Here the CDR3 DNA reads TGTGCCAGCATCTGGCAGAAGAACACCGGGGAGCTGTTTTTT. The full variable domain, in which reference TRBV2 and TRBJ2-2 provide the parts outside the CDR3, is EPEVTQTPSHQVTQMGQEVILRCVPISNHLYFYWYRQILGQKVEFLVSFYNNEISEKSEIFDDQFSVERPDGSNFTLKIRSTKLEDSAMYFCASIWQKNTGELFFGEGSRLTVL.

The V and J genes are TRBV4-1 and TRBJ1-1, with D possibly matching TRBD1 (6 bases). The CDR3 has 14 amino acids. V was clipped by 0 bases and J by 7 bases, with 12 bases between them. The V gene's germline CDR1 is MGHRA and CDR2 YSYEKL. The CDR3 DNA reads as TGCGCCAGCAGCCAAGATGGACAGCCGCTTGAAGCTTTCTTT. Its translation: CASSQDGQPLEAFF.

V usage is TRBV29-1 and J usage is TRBJ1-1, with TRBD1 matching over 8 bases. V lost 2 bases to trimming and J lost 5 bases; unmatched junction nucleotides: 13. The CDR3 spans 16 residues. Germline V gene sequence: CDR1 SQVTM, CDR2 ANQGSEA. CDR3 region: CSVERAAGGLRTEAFF. The DNA of the CDR3 is TGCAGCGTTGAAAGGGCGGCAGGGGGCTTGAGAACTGAAGCTTTCTTT.

This chain uses TRBV9 with TRBJ1-3; D gene uncertain. V lost 3 bases and J 4 bases, leaving 14 bases between the germline ends. Germline CDR1 is SGDLS and CDR2 is YYNGEE. This CDR3 region has 15 residues. CDR3 bases: TGTGCCAGCAGCGGAGATCTTGGGCCCGGAAACACCATATATTTT. Protein: CASSGDLGPGNTIYF.

The chain joins TRBV30 to TRBJ1-6, with D tentatively TRBD1 (5 bases). V was clipped by 0 bases and J by 10 bases, with 10 bases between them. CDR3 length: 13 amino acids. Germline CDR1 and CDR2: GTSNPN and SVGIG (reference sequence). CDR3 DNA sequence: TGTGCCTGGAGTGTCGGGACTGGGTCACCCCTCCACTTT. Amino acids: CAWSVGTGSPLHF.

This clone occurred once. The chain is built from TRBV29-1 and TRBJ2-2; D gene uncertain. CDR1 is SQVTM and CDR2 is ANQGSEA in the germline V gene. V dropped 2 bases and J dropped 3 bases, with 4 bases sitting between them. The CDR3 is 12 amino acids. For the CDR3, the DNA is TGCAGCGTTGAAACACACACCGGGGAGCTGTTTTTT. It codes for CSVETHTGELFF.

As DNA, the CDR3 is TGTGCCAGCAGCTTAGCCAGCGTCAATGAAAAACTGTTTTTT. It is translated as CASSLASVNEKLFF. The J gene is TRBJ1-4, the V gene TRBV7-6; D unclear. Trimming pared 0 bases from V and 5 bases from J, leaving 7 bases between. The germline V gene has CDR1 SGHVS and CDR2 FNYEAQ. The CDR3 is 14 residues long.

The chain employs TRBV27 and TRBJ1-5; D gene ambiguous. The V end was cut by 2 bases, the J end by 4 bases, with 12 bases between. This CDR3 has 15 residues. The V gene's germline CDR1 is MNHEY and CDR2 SMNVEV (reference sequence). CDR3 in DNA: TGTGCCAGCAGTTTAAAGTGGTCAGTTAATCAGCCCCAGCATTTT. It specifies CASSLKWSVNQPQHF.

The chain combines TRBV6-1 with TRBJ1-1; D not resolved. Between the trimmed V and J ends, which lost 0 bases and 2 bases, there was a span of 4 bases. The length of the CDR3 is 13 residues. Germline V CDR1 and CDR2: MNHNS, SASEGT. CDR3 loop: CASSEAGNTEAFF. The CDR3 nucleotides read TGTGCCAGCAGTGAAGCGGGCAACACTGAAGCTTTCTTT.

In this sample, this clone turned up many times. The CDR3 DNA reads TGTGCCAGCGGGGGACAGGGTGTGACAGATACGCAGTATTTT. Amino acids: CASGGQGVTDTQYF. The chain employs TRBV2 and TRBJ2-3; 9 nucleotides match TRBD1. CDR3 length: 14 residues. V shed 8 bases, J shed 3 bases, and the junction held 6 bases outside the gene matches. The germline V gene encodes CDR1 SNHLY and CDR2 FYNNEI.

V is TRBV7-3 and J is TRBJ1-2; D is perhaps TRBD1 (5 bases). The CDR3 has 17 residues. V was cut by 1 base and J by 4 bases, with 19 bases left in between. Looked up from germline, CDR1 is SGHTA and CDR2 is FQGTGA. CDR3 sequence: CASSLKAGGEGPYGYTF. The CDR3 coding sequence is TGTGCCAGCAGCTTAAAAGCGGGAGGAGAGGGACCCTATGGCTACACCTTC.

This clone was counted once. The gene calls are TRBV5-1 and TRBJ1-1; 8 bases are shared with TRBD1. Per the germline V gene, CDR1 is SGHRS and CDR2 is YFSETQ. Trimming removed 10 bases from V and 3 bases from J; junction bases left unmatched: 17. The CDR3 length is 16 residues. The CDR3 nucleotides read TGCGCCCGCGCTTCAGGGGGCGAAGGTAGGGACACTGAAGCTTTCTTT. It yields the protein CARASGGEGRDTEAFF.

The chain has TRBV2 and TRBJ2-5; D might be TRBD1 (6 bases). The CDR3 loop spans 12 amino acids. CDR1 is SNHLY and CDR2 is FYNNEI in the germline V gene. V dropped 6 bases and J dropped 9 bases, with 14 bases sitting between them. Here the CDR3 reads CASRATGTPQYF. The CDR3 region has the DNA TGTGCCAGCAGGGCTACAGGGACGCCCCAGTACTTC.

This chain connects TRBV2 to TRBJ1-1; 10 bases are a match to TRBD1. Unmatched junction bases numbered 12, after V lost 4 bases and J lost 1 base. Germline V CDR1 and CDR2: SNHLY, FYNNEI. The CDR3 sequence is 18 residues long. CDR3 residues: CASSGPKTGGNWNTEAFF. CDR3 DNA: TGTGCCAGCAGTGGACCGAAGACAGGGGGCAATTGGAACACTGAAGCTTTCTTT.

This clone was counted a single time. At one of its ends the junction is not consistent with the germline gene, which may arise from a read error. V usage is TRBV7-7 and J usage is TRBJ2-4, with D possibly TRBD2 on 6 matching bases. Germline CDR1 is SSHAT and CDR2 is FNYEAQ (reference sequence). This CDR3 contains 13 residues. CDR3: CASSSDMGGIQYF. The CDR3 DNA is TGTGCTAGCAGCTCCGACATGGGAGGCATTCAGTACTTC.

This clone showed up just once. The chain employs TRBV30 and TRBJ2-3; maybe TRBD2 (5 bases). Between the trimmed V and J ends, which lost 4 bases and 2 bases, there was a span of 7 bases. The CDR3 runs 12 residues. Per germline, CDR1 GTSNPN and CDR2 SVGIG (reference sequence). The chain's CDR3 is CAWKRDTDTQYF. As DNA, the CDR3 is TGTGCCTGGAAACGGGACACAGATACGCAGTATTTT. Combining the CDR3 with reference TRBV30 and TRBJ2-3 gives the whole variable domain SQTIHQWPATLVQPVGSPLSLECTVEGTSNPNLYWYRQAAGRGLQLLFYSVGIGQISSEVPQNLSASRPQDRQFILSSKKLLLSDSGFYLCAWKRDTDTQYFGPGTRLTVL.

The chain is built from TRBV7-3 and TRBJ2-3; 11 nucleotides line up with TRBD2. Trimming cost V 1 base and J 7 bases; bases outside gene matches: 10. Germline assignment: CDR1 SGHTA and CDR2 FQGTGA. The CDR3 is made up of 17 amino acids. The DNA for the CDR3 is TGTGCCAGCAGCTTAATCGGTAGCGGGGGGGAGAAGAATACGCAGTATTTT. This gives the protein CASSLIGSGGEKNTQYF. Variable domain in full (rest from reference TRBV7-3 and TRBJ2-3): GAGVSQTPSNKVTEKGKYVELRCDPISGHTALYWYRQSLGQGPEFLIYFQGTGAADDSGLPNDRFFAVRPEGSVSTLKIQRTERGDSAVYLCASSLIGSGGEKNTQYFGPGTRLTVL.

The chain recombines TRBV6-6 with TRBJ1-3; possibly TRBD1 for D (5 bases). The CDR3 covers 15 residues. Germline CDR1 MNHNY, CDR2 SVGAGI (reference sequence). V shed 0 bases and J shed 4 bases, with 10 bases lying between them. CDR3 protein: CASSYSIAGGNTIYF. Written as DNA, the CDR3 is TGTGCCAGCAGTTACTCGATAGCAGGGGGAAACACCATATATTTT.

The CDR3 region has the DNA TGTGCCAGCAATGTGAACAGGGAGACTGAAGCTTTCTTT. It yields the protein CASNVNRETEAFF. The chain links TRBV6-1 to TRBJ1-1; perhaps TRBD1 as D (6 bases). Germline loops: CDR1 MNHNS, CDR2 SASEGT. The V and J ends lost 7 bases and 5 bases respectively, with 14 bases between them. This CDR3 has 13 residues.

The chain recombines TRBV7-4 with TRBJ1-3; 8 bases are shared with TRBD1. The germline V gene has CDR1 SGHVT and CDR2 SQSDAQ. The CDR3 totals 13 residues. V trimming: 5 bases; J trimming: 7 bases; junction bases outside the gene matches: 4. The CDR3 sequence: CASSGYRGNTIYF. The CDR3 region has the DNA TGTGCCAGCAGCGGGTACAGGGGGAACACCATATATTTT.

The chain combines TRBV27 with TRBJ2-3; perhaps TRBD1 as D (6 bases). The V gene lost 5 bases and the J gene lost 8 bases, with 14 bases spanning the gap. CDR3 length: 13 amino acids. Germline lookup yields CDR1 MNHEY and CDR2 SMNVEV (reference sequence). Here the CDR3 reads CASSRTERPTQYF. The CDR3 DNA follows: TGTGCCAGCAGTAGGACAGAGAGGCCTACGCAGTATTTT.

The chain uses TRBV10-2 and TRBJ2-1, with 14 bases matching TRBD2. From germline, CDR1 is WSHSY and CDR2 SAAADI. Trimming removed 8 bases from V and 0 bases from J; junction bases left unmatched: 9. The CDR3 has 18 residues. The CDR3 here is CASHDGGLAGASYNEQFF. DNA of the CDR3: TGCGCCAGCCACGATGGGGGACTAGCGGGGGCCTCCTACAATGAGCAGTTCTTC.

The genes are TRBV6-5 and TRBJ1-6, with D perhaps matching TRBD1 (6 bases). Germline V gives CDR1 MNHEY, CDR2 SVGAGI. This CDR3 is built from 15 residues. The V gene lost 4 bases and the J gene lost 8 bases, with 15 bases spanning the gap. As DNA, the CDR3 is TGTGCCAGCAGTTCAGGACAGCCTAAGTATTCACCCCTCCACTTT. This gives the protein CASSSGQPKYSPLHF.

This chain uses TRBV7-9 with TRBJ2-1; 9 bases are a match to TRBD2. The trim removed 0 bases at V and 2 bases at J, leaving 8 bases unmatched. CDR1 SEHNR and CDR2 FQNEAQ come from the germline V gene (reference sequence). There are 18 residues in the CDR3. The DNA of the CDR3 is TGTGCCAGCAGCTTAGCGCGGCTTGGCGGGGGGGCCTACAATGAGCAGTTCTTC. Protein product: CASSLARLGGGAYNEQFF.

The chain carries TRBV9 and TRBJ2-1; 7 nucleotides agree with TRBD1. The germline V gene has CDR1 SGDLS and CDR2 YYNGEE. The J segment lost 6 bases and the V segment lost 2 bases, leaving 5 bases of the junction unmatched. The CDR3 is made up of 14 amino acids. CDR3 nucleotide sequence: TGTGCCAGCAGCGTGACGGGACAGATCAATGAGCAGTTCTTC. Its protein product is CASSVTGQINEQFF.

The J gene is TRBJ2-3, the V gene TRBV27; the match to TRBD1 covers 8 bases. V gave up 8 bases and J gave up 3 bases; unmatched junction bases: 10. From germline, CDR1 is MNHEY and CDR2 SMNVEV (reference sequence). CDR3 length equals 15 residues. The CDR3 loop reads CASGSDRAYTDTQYF. The DNA for the CDR3 is TGTGCCAGCGGCTCGGACAGGGCTTATACAGATACGCAGTATTTT.

This chain joins TRBV30 and TRBJ1-5; weak D call: TRBD1 (5 bases). Trimming stripped 5 bases from V and 3 bases from J, with 20 bases between. CDR3 length: 16 residues. CDR1 is GTSNPN, CDR2 SVGIG, per germline (reference sequence). The CDR3 sequence is CAWALGLPAPNQPQHF. DNA for the CDR3: TGTGCCTGGGCCCTGGGACTCCCTGCTCCCAATCAGCCCCAGCATTTT. Full variable domain (rest looked up from reference TRBV30 and TRBJ1-5): SQTIHQWPATLVQPVGSPLSLECTVEGTSNPNLYWYRQAAGRGLQLLFYSVGIGQISSEVPQNLSASRPQDRQFILSSKKLLLSDSGFYLCAWALGLPAPNQPQHFGDGTRLSIL.

V is TRBV10-3 and J is TRBJ2-1; 10 bases agree with TRBD2. Per germline, CDR1 ENHRY and CDR2 SYGVKD. The V and J ends lost 4 bases and 2 bases, in that order; junction bases with no gene match: 5. CDR3 length equals 16 residues. CDR3 sequence (DNA): TGTGCCATCAGTGGGGGGGGACTAGCGCCCTACAATGAGCAGTTCTTC. Translating it yields CAISGGGLAPYNEQFF.

The chain employs TRBV27 and TRBJ1-2; D unresolved. V was cut by 0 bases and J by 8 bases, with 10 bases left in between. Germline assignment: CDR1 MNHEY and CDR2 SMNVEV (reference sequence). There are 13 residues in the CDR3. The CDR3 sequence: CASSLSGREGYTF. The CDR3 DNA is TGTGCCAGCAGTTTATCGGGAAGGGAGGGCTACACCTTC.

The V and J genes are TRBV9 and TRBJ2-4, with TRBD2 matching 9 bases. V shed 2 bases, J shed 0 bases, and the junction held 9 bases outside the gene matches. The CDR3 extends over 18 amino acids. Germline V CDR1 and CDR2: SGDLS, YYNGEE. This chain's CDR3 is CASSVSSGGSVAKNIQYF. In DNA, the CDR3 is TGTGCCAGCAGCGTGAGTAGCGGGGGCAGTGTAGCCAAAAACATTCAGTACTTC.

The chain couples TRBV10-3 to TRBJ1-2, with 9 bases identical to TRBD1. CDR3 size: 17 residues. V shed 10 bases, J shed 4 bases, and the junction held 19 bases outside the gene matches. Germline V gene data show CDR1 as ENHRY and CDR2 as SYGVKD. CDR3 protein: CATAPFESTGGGYGYTF. In nucleotides, the CDR3 is TGTGCCACCGCACCGTTCGAATCTACAGGGGGCGGCTATGGCTACACCTTC.